The entry that follows covers one TCR beta chain sequence. Naive CD8 populations comprised CD45RO-negative cells positively selected for CCR7, excluding terminally differentiated effector memory CD45RA+ cells. Deletions cut 1 base from V and 6 bases from J, with 10 bases between. Per the germline V gene, CDR1 is MNHEY and CDR2 is SMNVEV (reference sequence). CDR3 length: 14 residues. The assay was immunoSEQ multiplex PCR, and TCRdb's table has in-frame clones only and misses some. This sample has about 580,000 clones, with roughly 98% found just once. The data were taken from a study of shared clonotypes between healthy human individuals.

The sample comprised naive CD8+ T cells sorted from blood. The sequence derives from a man aged 25-45 years in good health. This rearrangement joins TRBV27 to TRBJ1-5; D gene ambiguous. The CDR3 region is CASSLLRAGQPQHF. As DNA, the CDR3 is TGTGCCAGCAGTTTATTAAGGGCAGGTCAGCCCCAGCATTTT.